A selection of T cell receptor beta chains follows, all from one sample in a study of CD8 T cells in Susac syndrome. A single record per CDR3 protein comes from TCRdb applying MiXCR to the immunoSEQ multiplex PCR reads. The data show approximately 100,000 distinct CDR3 sequences, 96% seen once. The sample consisted of CD4+ T cells from PBMCs. These receptors were obtained from a human donor in good health. The CDR3 runs from the conserved cysteine through the conserved F or W. A D gene is named only where the DNA matches it firmly. Some rows mark clone size as missing; the rest say once, few, many or name a class of expanded clone.

clone size,D gene,J gene,CDR3 length,V gene,CDR3 DNA,CDR3 protein
-,-,TRBJ2-4,14,TRBV5-6,TGTGCCAGCAGCAAGCCCCCAGCCAAAAACATTCAGTACTTC,CASSKPPAKNIQYF
once,-,TRBJ2-5,16,TRBV18,TGTGCCAGCTCCGACCAGGAATTAAGGGGCATGGAGACCCAGTACTTC,CASSDQELRGMETQYF
-,-,TRBJ2-5,14,TRBV20-1,TGCAGTGCTAGAAGGGGTAGCGGACAAGAGACCCAGTACTTC,CSARRGSGQETQYF
once,-,TRBJ1-1,14,TRBV2,TGTGCCAGCAGACCCAGGGCTATGAACACTGAAGCTTTCTTT,CASRPRAMNTEAFF
once,-,TRBJ1-1,14,TRBV10-3,TGTGCCATCAGTGCTGGCAGTAAGAACACTGAAGCTTTCTTT,CAISAGSKNTEAFF
-,TRBD2,TRBJ2-1,19,TRBV15,TGTGCCACCAGCAGAGATGGTTATTCTGGTCTAGCGGGAGGGAATGAGCAGTTCTTC,CATSRDGYSGLAGGNEQFF
-,TRBD2,TRBJ2-1,15,TRBV29-1,TGCAGCGTTGAAGAGGGTCGCGGGAGGACGGTTGAGCAGTTCTTC,CSVEEGRGRTVEQFF
-,-,TRBJ2-3,16,TRBV7-9,TGTGCCAGCAGCTCCCTACGGGGGCCTAGCACAGATACGCAGTATTTT,CASSSLRGPSTDTQYF
-,-,TRBJ2-7,11,TRBV2,TGTGCCATCAACAGGGCAGGGGAGCAGTACTTC,CAINRAGEQYF
-,TRBD2,TRBJ2-3,14,TRBV20-1,TGCAGCACAAAGGCAGCGGGGGTCACAGATACGCAGTATTTT,CSTKAAGVTDTQYF
-,TRBD1,TRBJ2-7,14,TRBV6-2/TRBV6-3,TGTGCCAGCGGTCGGACAGGGGGTTTGAACGAGCAGTACTTC,CASGRTGGLNEQYF
-,TRBD1,TRBJ1-5,17,TRBV23-1,TGCGCCAGCACCATCGGACAGGGGACCGTTAGCAATCAGCCCCAGCATTTT,CASTIGQGTVSNQPQHF
-,-,TRBJ2-5,14,TRBV3-1,TGTGCCAGCAGCCAAGATAAAGTCGGGGAGACCCAGTACTTC,CASSQDKVGETQYF
-,TRBD2,TRBJ2-5,16,TRBV7-2,TGTGCCAGCAGCGCCCTTTTAGCGGGAGCAAGAGAGACCCAGTACTTC,CASSALLAGARETQYF
-,-,TRBJ2-7,17,TRBV4-1,TGCGCCAGCAGCCAAGATGGGGGGATCATAAGCTCCTACGAGCAGTACTTC,CASSQDGGIISSYEQYF
-,-,TRBJ2-7,17,TRBV3-1,TGTGCCAGCAGCCAAGTCCTTGCGGGGGCGAACTCCTACGAGCAGTACTTC,CASSQVLAGANSYEQYF
-,TRBD2,TRBJ2-7,15,TRBV4-1,TGCGCCAGCAGCCGCGGCCTAGCGGGCGGCTACGAGCAGTACTTC,CASSRGLAGGYEQYF
-,-,TRBJ1-5,14,TRBV7-2,TGTGCCAGCAGTGAACAGGTCGCGGGTCAGCCCCAGCATTTT,CASSEQVAGQPQHF
-,TRBD2,TRBJ2-2,15,TRBV20-1,TGCAGTGCTAGACTGGCGGGGGGGCTCTCCGGGGAGCTGTTTTTT,CSARLAGGLSGELFF
-,-,TRBJ2-5,14,TRBV28,TGTGCCAGCAGTTCCCTAGGGCTTAGGGAGACCCAGTACTTC,CASSSLGLRETQYF
-,-,TRBJ2-3,15,TRBV4-1,TGCGCCAGCAGCCAAGTTGCCGGGACTACAGATACGCAGTATTTT,CASSQVAGTTDTQYF
-,-,TRBJ2-5,15,TRBV5-1,TGCGCCAGCAGCTTGGCAGGCAGGGGCGGTGAGACCCAGTACTTC,CASSLAGRGGETQYF
-,-,TRBJ2-5,15,TRBV13,TGTGCCAGCAGCTCAAAGGACTATCACCAAGAGACCCAGTACTTC,CASSSKDYHQETQYF
-,-,TRBJ1-2,14,TRBV9,TGTGCCAGCAGCCTCCCGGGGAATAACTATGGCTACACCTTC,CASSLPGNNYGYTF
-,TRBD2,TRBJ2-4,15,TRBV7-2,TGTGCCAGCAGCCTACCGACTAGCGGGATGGACATTCAGTACTTC,CASSLPTSGMDIQYF
-,TRBD1,TRBJ1-5,15,TRBV28,TGTGCCAGCAGCCTCACAGGGGCGAGCAATCAGCCCCAGCATTTT,CASSLTGASNQPQHF
-,-,TRBJ2-7,12,TRBV29-1,TGCAGCGTTTATCACCCCGGTGGCGAGCAGTACTTC,CSVYHPGGEQYF
once,-,TRBJ2-3,15,TRBV5-4,TGTGCCGCCTCCCTGGGGGTATCCCAAACAGATACGCAGTATTTT,CAASLGVSQTDTQYF
-,TRBD2,TRBJ2-1,17,TRBV24-1,TGTGCCACCAGTGACGGTACTAGCGGGGGGGCGTGGAATGAGCAGTTCTTC,CATSDGTSGGAWNEQFF
-,-,TRBJ1-2,13,TRBV3-1,TGTGCCAGCAGTCAACGAGGGGCGGGTGGCTACACCTTC,CASSQRGAGGYTF
-,-,TRBJ2-7,14,TRBV28,TGTGCCAGCAGTTCGTATAAGGAGTCCTACGAGCAGTACTTC,CASSSYKESYEQYF
-,-,TRBJ2-5,12,TRBV20-1,TGCAGTGCGCTAGGCGGCGGGGAGACCCAGTACTTC,CSALGGGETQYF
-,TRBD1,TRBJ1-3,14,TRBV12-3/TRBV12-4,TGTGCCAGCAGTATCGGGACAGCCGGAAACACCATATATTTT,CASSIGTAGNTIYF
once,-,TRBJ1-5,18,TRBV30,TGTGCCTGGTGCCCGGGATCCAAAGGGTACCCCAGCAATCAGCCCCAGCATTTT,CAWCPGSKGYPSNQPQHF
-,-,TRBJ1-5,15,TRBV3-1,TGTGCCAGCAGCCAAAAAGGGCCCTACAATCAGCCCCAGCATTTT,CASSQKGPYNQPQHF
once,-,TRBJ2-7,12,TRBV21-1,TGTGCCAGCAGCAAAGACCCAAACGAGCAGTACTTC,CASSKDPNEQYF
once,-,TRBJ1-1,12,TRBV12-3/TRBV12-4,TGTGCCAGCAGCCCCGGGCTGGTGGGAGCTTTCTTT,CASSPGLVGAFF
-,-,TRBJ2-2,15,TRBV7-8,TGTGCCAGCAGCCATGACAGCTCGAACACCGGGGAGCTGTTTTTT,CASSHDSSNTGELFF
-,-,TRBJ1-3,15,TRBV3-1,TGTGCCAGCAGCCAGGGACGGATCTCTGGAAACACCATATATTTT,CASSQGRISGNTIYF
-,-,TRBJ2-2,19,TRBV4-2,TGTGCCAGCAGCCACCGCCCCTTCGCAGGTGGTCTTAACACCGGGGAGCTGTTTTTT,CASSHRPFAGGLNTGELFF
once,-,TRBJ1-2,13,TRBV5-1,TGCGCCAGCAGCTTATCGGGGAATCGTGGCTACACCTTC,CASSLSGNRGYTF
once,TRBD1,TRBJ2-5,13,TRBV29-1,TGCAGCGTTGTACAGGGGGCCAGAGAGACCCAGTACTTC,CSVVQGARETQYF
-,-,TRBJ2-4,15,TRBV3-1,TGTGCCAGCAGCCCGGCGGGGGCGACCAAAAACATTCAGTACTTC,CASSPAGATKNIQYF
-,-,TRBJ1-5,12,TRBV19,TGTGCCAGCCTACCAGGGAATCAGCCCCAGCATTTT,CASLPGNQPQHF
-,-,TRBJ2-1,16,TRBV4-3,TGCGCCAGCAGCCAAGTAGGCGGGACTCCCTACAATGAGCAGTTCTTC,CASSQVGGTPYNEQFF